The next 26 T cell receptor beta chains were all read from a single sample in a study of T cell responses to AZD1222 COVID-19 vaccine. Some clones are missing from TCRdb's copy, which holds only in-frame ones; the method was immunoSEQ multiplex PCR. The sample consists of about 160,000 clones, roughly 88% of them appearing once. The sample in question was peripheral blood, obtained 28 days after the second AZD1222 dose. These receptors originate from an adult who received the AZD1222 COVID-19 vaccine.

This rearrangement joins TRBV18 to TRBJ1-5; D is perhaps TRBD1 (6 bases). This CDR3 is built from 17 residues. Germline V gene lookup returns CDR1 KGHSH and CDR2 LQKENI. V dropped 3 bases and J dropped 0 bases, with 15 bases sitting between them. In DNA, the CDR3 is TGTGCCAGCTCACCGTCGGGGAGGGGGAATAGCAATCAGCCCCAGCATTTT. It specifies CASSPSGRGNSNQPQHF.

This chain joins TRBV5-1 and TRBJ2-7; D possibly uses TRBD1 or TRBD2 (6 bases each). CDR3 length: 15 residues. Germline lookup yields CDR1 SGHRS and CDR2 YFSETQ. Trimming left V 2 bases short and J 5 bases short, with 17 bases between. The CDR3 here is CASSFGGRPSDEQYF. The CDR3 coding sequence is TGCGCCAGCAGCTTCGGGGGCAGGCCAAGCGACGAGCAGTACTTC.

This chain connects TRBV13 to TRBJ1-1; TRBD1 is a possible D gene (5 bases). This CDR3 spans 15 amino acids. V gave up 1 base and J gave up 1 base, with 10 bases separating them. CDR1 and CDR2 from the germline V gene are PRHDT and FYEKMQ (reference sequence). Here the CDR3 reads CASSLEGAPNTEAFF. CDR3 in DNA: TGTGCCAGCAGCTTAGAAGGGGCGCCGAACACTGAAGCTTTCTTT.

The CDR3 sequence: CASSFDFNSPLHF. The CDR3 DNA reads TGTGCCAGCAGTTTTGACTTTAATTCACCCCTCCACTTT. V and J are TRBV6-5 and TRBJ1-6, with no clear D. The germline gives CDR1 MNHEY, CDR2 SVGAGI. This CDR3 is 13 amino acids long. The germline V and J ends were trimmed by 4 bases and 6 bases, with 7 bases remaining between them.

This chain links TRBV19 with TRBJ1-1; D is uncertain. The V end lost 6 bases, the J end lost 0 bases, and 11 bases lay between the germline ends. CDR1 is LNHDA and CDR2 is SQIVND in the germline V gene (reference sequence). This CDR3 spans 14 amino acids. The CDR3 DNA reads as TGTGCCAGTAGGTTTTTACAGCTGAACACTGAAGCTTTCTTT. This sequence encodes CASRFLQLNTEAFF.

The chain links TRBV19 to TRBJ1-5; D unclear. The CDR3 loop spans 15 amino acids. Trimming cost V 3 bases and J 0 bases, with 9 bases left between them. Germline V gene lookup returns CDR1 LNHDA and CDR2 SQIVND (reference sequence). The CDR3, as DNA: TGTGCCAGTAGTATTGGAGAATATAGCAATCAGCCCCAGCATTTT. Encoded protein: CASSIGEYSNQPQHF.

This clone was observed once. The DNA for the CDR3 is TGTGCCAGCAGGCTTTCAGGACTAGCATTCTACAATGAGCAGTTCTTC. This encodes CASRLSGLAFYNEQFF. The rearrangement uses TRBV11-2 and TRBJ2-1, with TRBD2 matching 8 bases. J was trimmed by 3 bases and V by 6 bases; bases with no gene match: 10. The CDR3 is made up of 16 amino acids. Germline V gene data show CDR1 as SGHAT and CDR2 as FQNNGV.

The chain links TRBV7-9 to TRBJ2-2, with 7 bases that match TRBD1. V trimming: 5 bases; J trimming: 0 bases; junction bases outside the gene matches: 0. This CDR3 is built from 14 residues. Germline CDR1 reads SEHNR; CDR2 reads FQNEAQ (reference sequence). The CDR3 sequence is CASSGTANTGELFF. The CDR3, as DNA: TGTGCCAGCAGCGGGACAGCGAACACCGGGGAGCTGTTTTTT. The whole variable domain, remainder taken from reference TRBV7-9 and TRBJ2-2, is DTGVSQNPRHKITKRGQNVTFRCDPISEHNRLYWYRQTLGQGPEFLTYFQNEAQLEKSRLLSDRFSAERPKGSFSTLEIQRTEQGDSAMYLCASSGTANTGELFFGEGSRLTVL.

The V call is TRBV6-5, the J call TRBJ2-3; 10 bases map to TRBD2. Per the germline V gene, CDR1 is MNHEY and CDR2 is SVGAGI. V shed 7 bases, J shed 2 bases, and the junction held 3 bases outside the gene matches. CDR3 length: 14 residues. CDR3 sequence reads: CASKGLAATDTQYF. The CDR3 DNA sequence: TGTGCCAGCAAAGGACTAGCGGCCACAGATACGCAGTATTTT.

The rearrangement joins TRBV6-2 or TRBV6-3 to TRBJ1-2; D gene uncertain. V dropped 6 bases and J dropped 4 bases, with 9 bases sitting between them. Germline loops: CDR1 MNHEY, CDR2 SVGEGT. CDR3 size: 12 residues. The CDR3 nucleotides read TGTGCCAGCAGCGACACGGGCTATGGCTACACCTTC. Translating gives CASSDTGYGYTF.

The chain is built from TRBV11-2 and TRBJ2-3; no clear D gene. V was clipped by 5 bases and J by 9 bases, with 15 bases between them. This CDR3 contains 13 residues. In germline, CDR1 is SGHAT, CDR2 FQNNGV. The CDR3 region is CASSIRLPETQYF. Written as DNA, the CDR3 is TGTGCCAGCAGCATACGACTCCCCGAGACGCAGTATTTT.

The CDR3 region is CASSTGGTLPIYNEQFF. CDR3 bases: TGTGCCAGCTCAACAGGGGGAACTCTCCCGATCTACAATGAGCAGTTCTTC. The chain links TRBV28 to TRBJ2-1; TRBD1 matches 8 bases. Germline lookup yields CDR1 MDHEN and CDR2 SYDVKM. CDR3 length: 17 residues. J gave up 3 bases and V 8 bases, and 15 bases lay outside the gene matches.

The chain uses TRBV6-5 and TRBJ2-2; no reliable D call. This CDR3 has 14 residues. Germline V gives CDR1 MNHEY, CDR2 SVGAGI. The V gene lost 4 bases and the J gene lost 5 bases, with 11 bases spanning the gap. The DNA of the CDR3 is TGTGCCAGCAGTTTGGGCAGCGAGACCGGGGAGCTGTTTTTT. Protein product: CASSLGSETGELFF.

The chain employs TRBV28 and TRBJ1-2; 9 bases are a match to TRBD1. V was clipped by 6 bases and J by 5 bases; unmatched bases: 7. The CDR3 loop spans 14 amino acids. Germline V gives CDR1 MDHEN, CDR2 SYDVKM. The CDR3 here is CASRATGGPYGYTF. Here the CDR3 DNA reads TGTGCCAGCAGAGCAACAGGGGGCCCTTATGGCTACACCTTC.

This chain links TRBV5-1 with TRBJ1-2; 7 bases match TRBD1. Germline CDR1 SGHRS, CDR2 YFSETQ. With 6 bases clipped from V and 3 bases from J, the junction kept 8 bases outside the gene matches. CDR3 size: 14 residues. The CDR3 here is CASTDLGTDYGYTF. DNA for the CDR3: TGCGCCAGCACTGACCTCGGGACAGACTATGGCTACACCTTC.

The chain uses TRBV6-6 and TRBJ1-5; the D is unclear. CDR1 and CDR2 from the germline V gene are MNHNY and SVGAGI (reference sequence). This CDR3 comprises 16 residues. V lost 0 bases and J lost 4, with 13 bases in between. CDR3 sequence: CASSYSSITGNQPQHF. In DNA, the CDR3 is TGTGCCAGCAGTTACTCCTCTATTACTGGGAATCAGCCCCAGCATTTT.

The chain is built from TRBV28 and TRBJ1-2; D is ambiguous. The ends were cut back, 7 bases at V and 3 bases at J, with 9 bases in the middle. The CDR3 covers 12 residues. CDR1 is MDHEN, CDR2 SYDVKM, per germline. The CDR3 reads CASTGDDYGYTF. Written as DNA, the CDR3 is TGTGCCAGCACCGGAGATGACTATGGCTACACCTTC.

This clone was seen a single time. The chain uses TRBV7-3 and TRBJ1-1, with 7 bases that match TRBD1. CDR1 SGHTA and CDR2 FQGTGA come from the germline V gene. J lost 1 base, V lost 7 bases, and 3 bases had no gene match. There are 13 residues in the CDR3. The CDR3, as DNA: TGTGCCAGCAAGGGACAGTGGAACACTGAAGCTTTCTTT. Translated: CASKGQWNTEAFF.

This rearrangement joins TRBV30 to TRBJ2-7, with 7 bases fitting TRBD1. V shed 4 bases, J shed 0 bases, and the junction held 6 bases outside the gene matches. The CDR3 consists of 14 residues. Germline lookup yields CDR1 GTSNPN and CDR2 SVGIG (reference sequence). CDR3 sequence reads: CAWKGTASSYEQYF. In DNA form, the CDR3 reads TGTGCCTGGAAAGGGACAGCGAGCTCCTACGAGCAGTACTTC.

The V and J genes are TRBV7-8 and TRBJ2-3; TRBD2 aligns across 11 bases. This CDR3 contains 19 residues. V trimming: 3 bases; J trimming: 2 bases; junction bases outside the gene matches: 13. Germline lookup yields CDR1 SGHVS and CDR2 FQNEAQ. The CDR3 nucleotides are TGTGCCAGCAGCTTGTTGGTACTAGCGGGGGCCGCCAACACAGATACGCAGTATTTT. Encoded protein: CASSLLVLAGAANTDTQYF.

The table lists this clone with a count of one. The chain uses TRBV5-1 and TRBJ2-7; 7 bases map to TRBD2. The CDR3 consists of 14 residues. CDR1 is SGHRS, CDR2 YFSETQ, per germline. V lost 6 bases to trimming and J lost 1 base; unmatched junction nucleotides: 7. The CDR3 DNA reads TGCGCCAGCACCGCGAGGGGAGGGTCCTACGAGCAGTACTTC. Translation: CASTARGGSYEQYF.

The chain is built from TRBV9 and TRBJ2-1; TRBD1 or TRBD2 may be the D gene (5 bases each). V was trimmed by 0 bases and J by 9 bases, leaving 13 bases between them. Germline loops: CDR1 SGDLS, CDR2 YYNGEE. The CDR3 has 14 amino acids. CDR3 sequence (DNA): TGTGCCAGCAGCGTAGGAGGGGCGCTTGTTGAGCAGTTCTTC. Protein sequence: CASSVGGALVEQFF.

This chain joins TRBV27 and TRBJ1-2, with 8 bases lining up with TRBD1. There are 17 residues in the CDR3. The germline V gene encodes CDR1 MNHEY and CDR2 SMNVEV (reference sequence). Trimming took 7 bases from V and 2 from J; bases not matched to a gene: 15. The CDR3 region has the DNA TGTGCCAGCACCGATCGACTAGACAGGGGAGGAAACTATGGCTACACCTTC. Its protein is CASTDRLDRGGNYGYTF.

The chain combines TRBV11-2 with TRBJ2-1, with D perhaps TRBD2 (5 bases). In germline, CDR1 is SGHAT, CDR2 FQNNGV. V lost 4 bases and J 6 bases, leaving 19 bases between the germline ends. The CDR3 extends over 16 amino acids. DNA for the CDR3: TGTGCCAGCAGCTCAGACCCCGGACTGGGTATCAATGAGCAGTTCTTC. Translated: CASSSDPGLGINEQFF.

This clone has only one observation. The V gene is TRBV29-1, the J gene TRBJ2-7; possible D gene TRBD2, 5 bases. Germline lookup yields CDR1 SQVTM and CDR2 ANQGSEA. V gave up 6 bases and J gave up 4 bases, with 16 bases separating them. This CDR3 region has 13 residues. Here the CDR3 DNA reads TGCAGCGTGGGCCATGGACTGGGGTACGAGCAGTACTTC. This sequence encodes CSVGHGLGYEQYF.

In the case of this clone: This CDR3 is also generated by other DNA sequences in the sample. The chain has TRBV5-5 and TRBJ1-5, with unresolved D. There are 13 residues in the CDR3. Germline assignment: CDR1 SGHKS and CDR2 YYEKEE (reference sequence). Trimming shortened V by 2 bases and J by 0 bases, and 3 bases separated the two germline ends. CDR3 in DNA: TGTGCCAGCAGCTTCAGTAGCAATCAGCCCCAGCATTTT. This gives the protein CASSFSSNQPQHF.